Below are 4 T cell receptor beta chains sequenced from a single sample in a study of OX40 agonist ivuxolimab in advanced cancers. Assay: immunoSEQ multiplex PCR; the TCRdb copy retains only in-frame clones and omits some. The sample holds over 65,000 clones, about 92% seen once. The input for sequencing was CD4+ or CD8+ T cells sorted from blood, taken in a trial of the OX40 agonist ivuxolimab. Receptors were obtained from an adult with an advanced solid tumor such as melanoma, head and neck, liver or kidney cancer.

The chain is built from TRBV9 and TRBJ2-2; D unclear. The CDR3 runs 16 residues. In germline, CDR1 is SGDLS, CDR2 YYNGEE. V was clipped by 2 bases and J by 4 bases, with 15 bases between them. CDR3 sequence (DNA): TGTGCCAGCAGCGTCAGATCCGCACAGCGCACCGGGGAGCTGTTTTTT. It encodes CASSVRSAQRTGELFF.

The gene calls are TRBV28 and TRBJ1-5; D call uncertain. Between the trimmed V and J ends, which lost 2 bases and 4 bases, there was a span of 9 bases. CDR3 length: 14 residues. Per the germline V gene, CDR1 is MDHEN and CDR2 is SYDVKM. In DNA, the CDR3 is TGTGCCAGCAGTTTAGAACAGCTAAATCAGCCCCAGCATTTT. Residues: CASSLEQLNQPQHF.

The chain recombines TRBV7-8 with TRBJ2-5; 14 bases line up with TRBD2. The length of the CDR3 is 17 residues. CDR1 is SGHVS and CDR2 is FQNEAQ in the germline V gene. V was pared by 4 bases and J by 5 bases, with 9 bases of the junction left unmatched. CDR3 loop: CASSSGTSGSRWETQYF. The CDR3 coding sequence is TGTGCCAGCAGCTCAGGGACTAGCGGGAGTCGATGGGAGACCCAGTACTTC.

This clone was counted between two and nine times. The chain couples TRBV4-3 to TRBJ2-1, with TRBD2 identical over 13 bases. V was clipped by 3 bases and J by 7 bases; unmatched bases: 15. CDR1 LGHNA and CDR2 YSLEER come from the germline V gene. The CDR3 totals 19 residues. This chain's CDR3 is CASSQLGTSGISPSNEQFF. CDR3 DNA: TGCGCCAGCAGCCAGTTGGGGACTAGCGGGATTTCCCCGAGTAATGAGCAGTTCTTC.